This TCR beta chain comes out of a study of blood T cell repertoires in COVID-19. About the study: Material from acute and convalescent COVID-19 was sourced from the United States, Italy and Spain. From T cells, B-cell-depleted T cells, or PBMCs came the material, which was cDNA or gDNA.

This clone was recorded once. Per the original methods: Amplification from reference gene primers served as the basis for estimated nucleated cell counts. The method was immunoSEQ multiplex PCR; TCRdb's version includes in-frame clones alone and lacks a portion of them. V and J calls and clone size are those listed in that table; D and trimming were worked out from the DNA. Among 200,000 to 300,000 clones listed, about 82% were seen once. This CDR3 has 15 residues. The germline V gene has CDR1 LGHDT and CDR2 YNNKEL (reference sequence). The ends lost 3 bases at V and 4 bases at J; junction bases unmatched: 7.

This chain links TRBV3-1 (or the pseudogene TRBV3-2) with TRBJ1-2; 8 bases align to TRBD1. The specimen sequenced was peripheral blood. This TCR was recovered from a woman between 55 and 75 years old with active or convalescent COVID-19. The DNA of the CDR3 is TGTGCCAGCAGCCAGCCAGGACAGGGTAGCTATGGCTACACCTTC. Its protein is CASSQPGQGSYGYTF.